This entry is about one T cell receptor (beta chain). This entry is derived from a study of STAT5B mutations in CD4+ large granular lymphocyte leukemia. This was a survey-level run. Only in-frame clones appear in the TCRdb table, and some are missing; sequencing was by immunoSEQ multiplex PCR. Among around 29,000 clones listed, approximately 84% were seen once. The CDR3 is 14 residues long. V dropped 7 bases and J dropped 3; count of bases not matched to a gene: 8. Per germline, CDR1 SNHLY and CDR2 FYNNEI. This clonotype originated in a human donor in good health. This chain uses TRBV2 with TRBJ2-5; 7 bases are shared with TRBD1. The specimen was CD4+ T cells from blood buffy coats. DNA of the CDR3: TGTGCCAGCATTCCCCAGGGGGTGAAAGAGACCCAGTACTTC. It specifies CASIPQGVKETQYF.